This T cell receptor beta chain came from a study of CDR3 diversity in severe acne. TCRdb reprocessed the PCR reads with MiXCR, giving one entry per CDR3 protein. Here the sample spans more than 85,000 distinct CDR3 sequences, about 53% being singletons. As regards this clonotype: One end of the junction does not line up with germline, which may come from a read error.

CDR1 and CDR2 from the germline V gene are KGHDR and SFDVKD. CDR3 length: 15 residues. This clonotype was sampled from a male donor with severe acne vulgaris. The gene calls are TRBV24-1 and TRBJ2-7; D could derive from TRBD1 or TRBD2 (5 bases each). The sequenced sample consisted of blood. The CDR3 DNA is TGTGCCAGCAGTTTGACGTCCTCCGGGACGTACGAGCAGTACTTC. Protein sequence: CASSLTSSGTYEQYF.